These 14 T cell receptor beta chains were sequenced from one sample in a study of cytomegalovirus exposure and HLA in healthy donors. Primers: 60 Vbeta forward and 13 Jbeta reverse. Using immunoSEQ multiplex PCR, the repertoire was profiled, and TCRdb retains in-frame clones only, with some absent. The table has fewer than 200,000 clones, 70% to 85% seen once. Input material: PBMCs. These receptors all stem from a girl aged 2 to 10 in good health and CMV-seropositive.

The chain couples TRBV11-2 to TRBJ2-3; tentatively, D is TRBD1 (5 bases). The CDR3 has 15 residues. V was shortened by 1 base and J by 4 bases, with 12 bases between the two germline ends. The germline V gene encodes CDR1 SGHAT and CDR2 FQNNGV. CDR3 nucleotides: TGTGCCAGCAGCTTAGGACAGACGCACCCAGATACGCAGTATTTT. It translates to CASSLGQTHPDTQYF.

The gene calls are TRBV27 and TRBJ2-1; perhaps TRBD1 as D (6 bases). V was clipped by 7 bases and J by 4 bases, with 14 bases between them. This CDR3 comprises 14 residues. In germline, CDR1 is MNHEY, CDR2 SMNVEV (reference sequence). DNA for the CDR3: TGTGCCAGCACCCCCCCCGACAGGTACAATGAGCAGTTCTTC. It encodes CASTPPDRYNEQFF.

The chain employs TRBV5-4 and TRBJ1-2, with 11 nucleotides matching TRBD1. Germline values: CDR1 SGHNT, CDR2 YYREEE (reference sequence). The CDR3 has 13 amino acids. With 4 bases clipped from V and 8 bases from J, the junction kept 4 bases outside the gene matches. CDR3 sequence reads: CASSQGQGAGYTF. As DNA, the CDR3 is TGTGCCAGCAGCCAAGGACAGGGGGCGGGCTACACCTTC.

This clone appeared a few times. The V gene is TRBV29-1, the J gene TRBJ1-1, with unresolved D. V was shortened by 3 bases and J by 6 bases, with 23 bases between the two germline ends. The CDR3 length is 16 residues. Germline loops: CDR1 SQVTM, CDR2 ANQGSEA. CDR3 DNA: TGCAGCGTTGAGCGGAAGACAAGAGGACCGAGGGCTGAAGCTTTCTTT. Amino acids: CSVERKTRGPRAEAFF.

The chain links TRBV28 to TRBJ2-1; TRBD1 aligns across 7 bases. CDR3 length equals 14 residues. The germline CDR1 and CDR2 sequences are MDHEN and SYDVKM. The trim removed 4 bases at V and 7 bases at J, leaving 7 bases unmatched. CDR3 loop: CASSSQGPTNEQFF. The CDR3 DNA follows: TGTGCCAGCAGTTCACAGGGGCCCACGAATGAGCAGTTCTTC. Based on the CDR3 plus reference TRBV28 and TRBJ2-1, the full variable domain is DVKVTQSSRYLVKRTGEKVFLECVQDMDHENMFWYRQDPGLGLRLIYFSYDVKMKEKGDIPEGYSVSREKKERFSLILESASTNQTSMYLCASSSQGPTNEQFFGPGTRLTVL.

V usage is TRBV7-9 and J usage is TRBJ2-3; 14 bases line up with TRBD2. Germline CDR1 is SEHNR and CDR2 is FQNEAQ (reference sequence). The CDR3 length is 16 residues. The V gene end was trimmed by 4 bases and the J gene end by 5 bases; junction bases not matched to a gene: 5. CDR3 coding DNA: TGTGCCAGCAGCTCCCCGGGACTAGCGGGAGAAGATACGCAGTATTTT. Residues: CASSSPGLAGEDTQYF. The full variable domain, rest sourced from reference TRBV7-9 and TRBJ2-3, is DTGVSQNPRHKITKRGQNVTFRCDPISEHNRLYWYRQTLGQGPEFLTYFQNEAQLEKSRLLSDRFSAERPKGSFSTLEIQRTEQGDSAMYLCASSSPGLAGEDTQYFGPGTRLTVL.

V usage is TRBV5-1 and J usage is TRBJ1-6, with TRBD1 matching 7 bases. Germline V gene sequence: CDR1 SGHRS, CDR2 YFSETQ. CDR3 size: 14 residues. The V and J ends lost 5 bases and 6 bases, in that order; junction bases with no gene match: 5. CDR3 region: CASRAGTANSPLHF. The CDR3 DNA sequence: TGCGCCAGCAGGGCCGGGACAGCTAATTCACCCCTCCACTTT.

The CDR3 nucleotides read TGTGCCAGCTCACCAAGGAGGGATGTACTTAACTCTGGGGCCAACGTCCTGACTTTC. Translated: CASSPRRDVLNSGANVLTF. The chain has TRBV18 and TRBJ2-6; TRBD2 is a possible D gene (6 bases). Trimming shortened V by 2 bases and J by 0 bases, and 17 bases separated the two germline ends. CDR3 length: 19 amino acids. Germline loops: CDR1 KGHSH, CDR2 LQKENI. The variable domain in full, completed from reference TRBV18 and TRBJ2-6, reads NAGVMQNPRHLVRRRGQEARLRCSPMKGHSHVYWYRQLPEEGLKFMVYLQKENIIDESGMPKERFSAEFPKEGPSILRIQQVVRGDSAAYFCASSPRRDVLNSGANVLTFGAGSRLTVL.

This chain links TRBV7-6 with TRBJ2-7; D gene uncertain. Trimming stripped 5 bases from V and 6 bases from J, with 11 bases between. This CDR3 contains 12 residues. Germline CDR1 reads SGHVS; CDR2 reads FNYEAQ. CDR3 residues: CASSPQAGEQYF. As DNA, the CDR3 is TGTGCCAGCAGCCCCCAGGCAGGCGAGCAGTACTTC.

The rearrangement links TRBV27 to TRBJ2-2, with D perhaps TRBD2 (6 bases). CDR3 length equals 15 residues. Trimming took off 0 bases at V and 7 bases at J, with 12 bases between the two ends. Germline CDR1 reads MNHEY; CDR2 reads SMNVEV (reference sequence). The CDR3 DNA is TGTGCCAGCAGTTTATCGTGCCTAGCGCTCGGGGAGCTGTTTTTT. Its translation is CASSLSCLALGELFF.

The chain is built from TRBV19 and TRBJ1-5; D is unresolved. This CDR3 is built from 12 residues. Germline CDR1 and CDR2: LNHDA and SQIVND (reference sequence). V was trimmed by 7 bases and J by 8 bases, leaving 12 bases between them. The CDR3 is CASIGPGEPQHF. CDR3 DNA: TGTGCCAGTATAGGCCCCGGGGAGCCCCAGCATTTT.

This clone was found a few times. The CDR3 DNA reads as TGCGCCAGCAGCGGCGGGGGGAACACCGGGGAGCTGTTTTTT. As protein: CASSGGGNTGELFF. This chain links TRBV4-1 with TRBJ2-2; 7 bases line up with TRBD2. The germline gives CDR1 MGHRA, CDR2 YSYEKL. V trimming: 5 bases; J trimming: 1 base; junction bases outside the gene matches: 1. The CDR3 is made up of 14 amino acids.

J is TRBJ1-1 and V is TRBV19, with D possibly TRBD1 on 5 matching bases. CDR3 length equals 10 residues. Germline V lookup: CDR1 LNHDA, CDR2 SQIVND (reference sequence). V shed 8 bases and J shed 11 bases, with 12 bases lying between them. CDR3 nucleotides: TGTGCCAGTTGTTTGGGGGGGGCTTTCTTT. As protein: CASCLGGAFF.

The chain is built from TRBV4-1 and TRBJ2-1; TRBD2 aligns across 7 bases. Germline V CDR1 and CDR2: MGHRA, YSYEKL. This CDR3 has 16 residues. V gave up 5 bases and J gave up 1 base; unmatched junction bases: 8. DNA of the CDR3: TGCGCCAGCAGCGGAGTACGGGGGGAGTCCTACAATGAGCAGTTCTTC. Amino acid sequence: CASSGVRGESYNEQFF.